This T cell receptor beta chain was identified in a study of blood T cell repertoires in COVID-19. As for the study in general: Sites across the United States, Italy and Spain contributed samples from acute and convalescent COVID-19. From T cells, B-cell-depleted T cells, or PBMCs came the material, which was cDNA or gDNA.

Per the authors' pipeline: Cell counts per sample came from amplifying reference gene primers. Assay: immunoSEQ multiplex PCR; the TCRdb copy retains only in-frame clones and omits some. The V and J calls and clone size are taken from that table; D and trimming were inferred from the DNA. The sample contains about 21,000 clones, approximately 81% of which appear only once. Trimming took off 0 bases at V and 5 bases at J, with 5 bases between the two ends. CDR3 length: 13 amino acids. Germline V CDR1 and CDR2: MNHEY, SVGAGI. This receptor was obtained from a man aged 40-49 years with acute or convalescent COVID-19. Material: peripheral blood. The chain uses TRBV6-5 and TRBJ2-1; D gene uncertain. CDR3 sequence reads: CASSYSRDNEQFF. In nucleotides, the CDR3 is TGTGCCAGCAGTTACTCGAGAGACAATGAGCAGTTCTTC.